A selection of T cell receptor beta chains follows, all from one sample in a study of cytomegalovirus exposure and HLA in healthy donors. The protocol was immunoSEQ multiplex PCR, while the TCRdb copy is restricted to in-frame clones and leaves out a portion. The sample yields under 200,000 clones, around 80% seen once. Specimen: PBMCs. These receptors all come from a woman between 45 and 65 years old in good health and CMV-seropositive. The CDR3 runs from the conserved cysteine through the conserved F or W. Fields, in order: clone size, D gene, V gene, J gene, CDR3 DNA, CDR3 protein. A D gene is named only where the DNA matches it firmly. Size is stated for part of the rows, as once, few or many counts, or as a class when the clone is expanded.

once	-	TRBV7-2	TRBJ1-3	TGTGCCAGCAGCCCCGGGACACGCTCTGGAAACACCATATATTTT	CASSPGTRSGNTIYF
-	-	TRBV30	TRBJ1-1	TGTGCCCTGGCGAGGCACCCGAACACTGAAGCTTTCTTT	CALARHPNTEAFF
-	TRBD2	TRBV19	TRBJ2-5	TGTGCCAGTAGTCCTAGCGGGGCCGCCTGGGAGACCCAGTACTTC	CASSPSGAAWETQYF
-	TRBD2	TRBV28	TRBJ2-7	TGTGCCAGCAGTTTAGGTGGTCGAGGCGGGAGGACTATCTCCTACGAGCAGTACTTC	CASSLGGRGGRTISYEQYF
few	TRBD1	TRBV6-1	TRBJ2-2	TGTGCCAGCAGTGTCGCCCCCGAAGGACAGGGGTACACCGGGGAGCTGTTTTTT	CASSVAPEGQGYTGELFF
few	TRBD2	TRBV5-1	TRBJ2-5	TGCGCCAGCAGCATGGCTCCGGGAGGAGCCCAAGAGACCCAGTACTTC	CASSMAPGGAQETQYF
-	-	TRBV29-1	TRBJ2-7	TGCAGCGTGCAACTGAGCTCCTACGAGCAGTACTTC	CSVQLSSYEQYF
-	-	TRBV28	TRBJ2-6	TGTGCCAGCGGGAGGGGGATGGCTGGGGCCAACGTCCTGACTTTC	CASGRGMAGANVLTF
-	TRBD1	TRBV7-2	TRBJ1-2	TGTGCCAGCAGCTTAGAGCCAGGGGGTAGCTATGGCTACACCTTC	CASSLEPGGSYGYTF
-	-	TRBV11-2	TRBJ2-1	TGTGCCAGCAGCTTCCATCATGAGCAGTTCTTC	CASSFHHEQFF
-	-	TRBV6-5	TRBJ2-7	TGTGCCAGCAGTGATCCAACTAGCCACGAGCAGTACTTC	CASSDPTSHEQYF
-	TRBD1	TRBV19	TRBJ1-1	TGTGCCAGTAGTCCCCAAACCGAACAGGGGGGCGTCACTGAAGCTTTCTTT	CASSPQTEQGGVTEAFF
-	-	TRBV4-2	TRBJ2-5	TGTGCCAGCAGCCCAGGGGTTGGGGCCGCGCAAGAGACCCAGTACTTC	CASSPGVGAAQETQYF
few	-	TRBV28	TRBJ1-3	TGTGCCAGCAGGGGGGGTTTAAACACCATATATTTT	CASRGGLNTIYF
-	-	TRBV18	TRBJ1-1	TGTGCCAGCTCACTCGTGAACACTGAAGCTTTCTTT	CASSLVNTEAFF
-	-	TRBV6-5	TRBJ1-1	TGTGCCAGCAGTTACTCGGTTAAGAGGATGAACACTGAAGCTTTCTTT	CASSYSVKRMNTEAFF
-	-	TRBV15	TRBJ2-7	TGTGCCACCAGCAGAGGTGGGAGCTCCTACGAGCAGTACTTC	CATSRGGSSYEQYF
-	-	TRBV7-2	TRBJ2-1	TGTGCCAGCAGCTTTTGGGCCAAGGATGAGCAGTTCTTC	CASSFWAKDEQFF
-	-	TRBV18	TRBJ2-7	TGTGCCAGCCCACCACCAGCTTACGAGCAGTACTTC	CASPPPAYEQYF
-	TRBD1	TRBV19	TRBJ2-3	TGTGCCAGTAGTGGGACAGGGGCGGGTACGCAGTATTTT	CASSGTGAGTQYF
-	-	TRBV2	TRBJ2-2	TGTGCCAGGGGGGGTGTCCGACGGACCGGGGAGCTGTTTTTT	CARGGVRRTGELFF
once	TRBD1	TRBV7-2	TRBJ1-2	TGTGCCAGCAGCCAGGACAGGGGGCCCCATGGCTACACCTTC	CASSQDRGPHGYTF
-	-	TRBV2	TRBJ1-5	TGTGCCAGCAGTGAAGTGGGGAGGAATCAGCCCCAGCATTTT	CASSEVGRNQPQHF
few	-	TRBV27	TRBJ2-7	TGTGCCAGCAGTTTAAGGGGGATCGGGGACTACGAGCAGTACTTC	CASSLRGIGDYEQYF
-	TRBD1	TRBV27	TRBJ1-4	TGTGCCAGCAGTCCTACCTACAGGGGTGCTAATGAAAAACTGTTTTTT	CASSPTYRGANEKLFF
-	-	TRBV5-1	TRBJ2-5	TGCGCCAGCAGCTCCGGGTCTTACCAAGAGACCCAGTACTTC	CASSSGSYQETQYF
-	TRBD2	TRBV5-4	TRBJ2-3	TGTGCCAGCAGCTCGTCGACTAGCGGGAGTCTGTATACGCAGTATTTT	CASSSSTSGSLYTQYF
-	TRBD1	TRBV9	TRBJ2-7	TGTGCCAGCAGCGTGGCAGGGGGCTGGTACGAGCAGTACTTC	CASSVAGGWYEQYF
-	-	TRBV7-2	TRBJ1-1	TGTGCCAGCAGCTTAGGTCCGGGAAGGTCTGAAGCTTTCTTT	CASSLGPGRSEAFF
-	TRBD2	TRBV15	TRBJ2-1	TGTGCCACCAGCAGAGGGGGCGGACTAGCGGGAGGCCACTCCTACAATGAGCAGTTCTTC	CATSRGGGLAGGHSYNEQFF
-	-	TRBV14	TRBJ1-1	TGTGCCAGCAGCCCCTCGCGACAGACTCTTGAAGCTTTCTTT	CASSPSRQTLEAFF
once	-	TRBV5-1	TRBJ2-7	TGCGCCAGCAGCTTGCAGGACAGCAAAAGGGGCGAGCAGTACTTC	CASSLQDSKRGEQYF